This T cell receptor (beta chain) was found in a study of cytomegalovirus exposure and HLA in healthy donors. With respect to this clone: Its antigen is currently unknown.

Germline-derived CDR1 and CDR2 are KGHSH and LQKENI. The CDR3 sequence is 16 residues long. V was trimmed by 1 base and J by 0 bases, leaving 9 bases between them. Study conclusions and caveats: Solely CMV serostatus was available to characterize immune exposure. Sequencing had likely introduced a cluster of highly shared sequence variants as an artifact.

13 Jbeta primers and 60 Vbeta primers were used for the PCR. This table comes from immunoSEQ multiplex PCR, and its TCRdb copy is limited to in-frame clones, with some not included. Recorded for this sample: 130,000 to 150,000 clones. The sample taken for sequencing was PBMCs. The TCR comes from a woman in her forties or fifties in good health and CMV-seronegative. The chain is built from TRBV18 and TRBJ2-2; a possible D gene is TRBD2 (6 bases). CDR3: CASSPQWGANTGELFF. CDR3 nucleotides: TGTGCCAGCTCACCACAGTGGGGGGCGAACACCGGGGAGCTGTTTTTT. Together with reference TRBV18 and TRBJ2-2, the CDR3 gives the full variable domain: NAGVMQNPRHLVRRRGQEARLRCSPMKGHSHVYWYRQLPEEGLKFMVYLQKENIIDESGMPKERFSAEFPKEGPSILRIQQVVRGDSAAYFCASSPQWGANTGELFFGEGSRLTVL.